Following are 12 T cell receptor beta chains from one sample sequenced in a study of cytomegalovirus exposure and HLA in healthy donors (TCRdb year 2017). The library was made by the immunoSEQ multiplex PCR assay. For the multiplex PCR, a mixture combining 60 forward primers for TCR Vbeta segments and 13 reverse primers for TCR Jbeta segments was used. What TCRdb holds here is the immuneACCESS table cut down to in-frame rearrangements. Part of the clones is not present; checked against another copy, under half of the missing clones reflect an unresolved V gene, and the others are unexplained. This sample comprises about 95,000 clones, about three quarters of them detected only once. Of the sample, around 16% is held by the ten largest clones. Material: PBMCs. These receptors were taken from a woman aged 45-65 years in good health and CMV-seropositive.

The V call is TRBV18, the J call TRBJ2-7; 10 bases map to TRBD1. Germline CDR1 and CDR2: KGHSH and LQKENI. V dropped 6 bases and J dropped 6; count of bases not matched to a gene: 11. This CDR3 region has 15 residues. The CDR3 sequence: CASSIGQGGHSEQYF. The CDR3 DNA sequence: TGTGCCAGCTCTATCGGACAGGGGGGTCACAGCGAGCAGTACTTC. Complete variable domain (other parts from reference TRBV18 and TRBJ2-7): NAGVMQNPRHLVRRRGQEARLRCSPMKGHSHVYWYRQLPEEGLKFMVYLQKENIIDESGMPKERFSAEFPKEGPSILRIQQVVRGDSAAYFCASSIGQGGHSEQYFGPGTRLTVT.

This chain connects TRBV27 to TRBJ1-2, with 8 bases aligning to TRBD1. With 2 bases clipped from V and 6 bases from J, the junction kept 8 bases outside the gene matches. The CDR3 runs to 15 residues. Germline V lookup: CDR1 MNHEY, CDR2 SMNVEV (reference sequence). As DNA, the CDR3 is TGTGCCAGCAGTTTAGCCCGGACAGGGAGCAATGGCTACACCTTC. Encoded protein: CASSLARTGSNGYTF.

The chain links TRBV28 to TRBJ2-7; 8 bases line up with TRBD1. The V segment lost 8 bases and the J segment 2 bases; nucleotides outside the gene matches: 2. The CDR3 runs to 12 residues. Germline CDR1 MDHEN, CDR2 SYDVKM. CDR3 DNA: TGTGCCAGCTACAGGGGGACCTACGAGCAGTACTTC. It encodes CASYRGTYEQYF.

The genes are TRBV6-5 and TRBJ1-1; 7 bases align to TRBD1. Germline-derived CDR1 and CDR2 are MNHEY and SVGAGI. This CDR3 is built from 14 residues. Trimming removed 4 bases from V and 0 bases from J; junction bases left unmatched: 2. In DNA, the CDR3 is TGTGCCAGCAGTTCGGGACAGCTGAACACTGAAGCTTTCTTT. Translation: CASSSGQLNTEAFF.

This clone was counted between two and nine times. The chain recombines TRBV5-1 with TRBJ1-6; the D is unclear. Germline V gene sequence: CDR1 SGHRS, CDR2 YFSETQ. V was pared by 2 bases and J by 0 bases, with 15 bases between. CDR3 length: 18 residues. The DNA for the CDR3 is TGCGCCAGCAGCTTCGTAATCCCGGGTAGCTCCTATAATTCACCCCTCCACTTT. Protein sequence: CASSFVIPGSSYNSPLHF.

V and J are TRBV7-3 and TRBJ2-1, with 10 bases that match TRBD2. CDR3 length: 15 amino acids. CDR1 and CDR2 from the germline V gene are SGHTA and FQGTGA. Unmatched junction bases numbered 8, after V lost 3 bases and J lost 9 bases. CDR3: CASSFGLAEWSEQFF. The DNA of the CDR3 is TGTGCCAGCAGCTTCGGACTAGCGGAGTGGAGTGAGCAGTTCTTC.

This clone has just one count. This sequence joins TRBV2 and TRBJ1-6; 10 nucleotides match TRBD1. Germline assignment: CDR1 SNHLY and CDR2 FYNNEI. The CDR3 is made up of 15 amino acids. The ends lost 6 bases at V and 9 bases at J; junction bases unmatched: 8. This CDR3 is CASRADRGVISPLHF. The CDR3 nucleotides read TGTGCCAGCAGGGCGGACAGGGGGGTGATTTCACCCCTCCACTTT.

The chain employs TRBV6-5 and TRBJ1-2, with D possibly TRBD1 on 6 matching bases. Per germline, CDR1 MNHEY and CDR2 SVGAGI. The CDR3 covers 14 residues. Trimming pared 10 bases from V and 9 bases from J, leaving 24 bases between. As DNA, the CDR3 is TGTGCCACCCAGGACAGCAAGGACCGGATGAGCTACACCTTC. Translating it yields CATQDSKDRMSYTF.

The chain is built from TRBV6-6 and TRBJ2-7; TRBD2 matches 7 bases. The CDR3 is 14 residues long. The V segment lost 6 bases and the J segment 3 bases; nucleotides outside the gene matches: 8. Germline V gene lookup returns CDR1 MNHNY and CDR2 SVGAGI (reference sequence). CDR3 coding DNA: TGTGCCAGCAGCCCGGGACGGGGGGTCTACGAGCAGTACTTC. It encodes CASSPGRGVYEQYF.

The chain uses TRBV11-3 and TRBJ2-7; 7 nucleotides line up with TRBD2. J lost 6 bases, V lost 5 bases, and 10 bases had no gene match. Germline V gives CDR1 SGHNT, CDR2 YENEEA. There are 14 residues in the CDR3. The CDR3: CASSAGTTGREQYF. The CDR3 DNA sequence: TGTGCCAGCAGCGCCGGGACTACCGGACGCGAGCAGTACTTC.

This chain uses TRBV5-4 with TRBJ2-3; TRBD2 matches at 8 bases. The CDR3 has 15 residues. The ends lost 0 bases at V and 7 bases at J; junction bases unmatched: 7. From germline, CDR1 is SGHNT and CDR2 YYREEE (reference sequence). The CDR3 is CASSLDGRAGNTQYF. In DNA form, the CDR3 reads TGTGCCAGCAGCTTGGACGGGAGGGCCGGAAATACGCAGTATTTT.

The CDR3 region has the DNA TGTGCCAGTAGTATCCCGCAGGGCATCACCGGGGAGCTGTTTTTT. It is translated as CASSIPQGITGELFF. The rearrangement uses TRBV19 and TRBJ2-2; maybe TRBD1 (5 bases). Germline lookup yields CDR1 LNHDA and CDR2 SQIVND (reference sequence). CDR3 size: 15 residues. V was trimmed by 3 bases and J by 4 bases, leaving 12 bases between them.